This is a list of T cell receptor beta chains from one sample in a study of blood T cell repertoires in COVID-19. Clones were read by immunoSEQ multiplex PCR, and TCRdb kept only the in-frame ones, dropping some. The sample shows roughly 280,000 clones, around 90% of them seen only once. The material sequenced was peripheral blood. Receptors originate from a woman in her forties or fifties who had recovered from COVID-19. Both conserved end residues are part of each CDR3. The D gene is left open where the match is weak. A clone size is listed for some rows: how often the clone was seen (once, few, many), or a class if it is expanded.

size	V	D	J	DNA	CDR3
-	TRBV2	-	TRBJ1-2	TGTGCCAGCAGTGTAGACTCGGGGGGATACTTC	CASSVDSGGYF
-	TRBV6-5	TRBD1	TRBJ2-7	TGTGCCAGCGAGCTCCGGGACAGGACCTACGAGCAGTACTTC	CASELRDRTYEQYF
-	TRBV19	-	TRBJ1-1	TGTGCCACCCAACTATACACTGAAGCTTTCTTT	CATQLYTEAFF
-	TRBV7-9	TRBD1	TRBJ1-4	TGTGCCAGCAGCGATGCCCCCGGGACAGGAAATGAAAAACTGTTTTTT	CASSDAPGTGNEKLFF
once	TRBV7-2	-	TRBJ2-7	TGTGCCAGCAGCTTTGGAGGGTCCCCCTACGAGCAGTACTTC	CASSFGGSPYEQYF
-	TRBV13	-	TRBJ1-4	TGTGCCAGCAGCTTAGGTCATCCGCAGGCAAGACTGTTTTTT	CASSLGHPQARLFF
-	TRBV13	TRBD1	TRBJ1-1	TGTGCCAGCAGCTTAGGGGACAGGGTTTCTTCGTCTGAAGCTTTCTTT	CASSLGDRVSSSEAFF
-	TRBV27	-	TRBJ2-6	TGTGCCAGCAGTGTCAACGGGTTCTCTGGGGCCAACGTCCTGACTTTC	CASSVNGFSGANVLTF
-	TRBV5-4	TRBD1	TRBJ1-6	TGTGCCAGCAGATCTTGGGGACAGGGGATGACACCCCTCCACTTT	CASRSWGQGMTPLHF
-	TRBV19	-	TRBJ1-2	TGTGCCATCGCGGACTTCAACTATGGCTACACCTTC	CAIADFNYGYTF
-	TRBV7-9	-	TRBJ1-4	TGTGCCAGCAGTTTTTTGCAGGGAGGTGAAAAACTGTTTTTT	CASSFLQGGEKLFF
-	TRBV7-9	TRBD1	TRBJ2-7	TGTGCCAGCAGCCCAGGACCCGGGACAGGGGAATACTACGAGCAGTACTTC	CASSPGPGTGEYYEQYF
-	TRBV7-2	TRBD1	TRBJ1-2	TGTGCCAGCAGCCCCTCAGTGGGGACAGGGGGCATAAACTATGGCTACACCTTC	CASSPSVGTGGINYGYTF
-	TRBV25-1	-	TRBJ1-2	TGTGCCAGCAGTGAAGGGCCCAGGCAGTATGGCTACACCTTC	CASSEGPRQYGYTF
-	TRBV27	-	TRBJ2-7	TGTGCCAGCAGTTTAAACCGGCTAGGCACTACCTACGAGCAGTACTTC	CASSLNRLGTTYEQYF
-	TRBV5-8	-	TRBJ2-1	TGTGCCAGCAGTGCGGGGTCCTCCTACAATGAGCAGTTCTTC	CASSAGSSYNEQFF
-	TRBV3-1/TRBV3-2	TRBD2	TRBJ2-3	TGTGCCAGCAGCCAAGTAACTAGCGGGAGTGCAGATACGCAGTATTTT	CASSQVTSGSADTQYF
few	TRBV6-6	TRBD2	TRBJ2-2	TGTGCCAGCCTGCGGGGGGGCGGAACCGGGGAGCTGTTTTTT	CASLRGGGTGELFF
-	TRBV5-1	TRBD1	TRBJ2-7	TGCGCCAGCAGCGTAGAGAGAGGACAGGGTAAAGGAGTAGAGCAGTACTTC	CASSVERGQGKGVEQYF
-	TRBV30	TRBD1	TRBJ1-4	TGTGCCTGGAGAAGGCAGGGGGGTGAAAAACTGTTTTTT	CAWRRQGGEKLFF
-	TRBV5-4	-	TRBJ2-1	TGTGCCAGCAGCCCGGGTGAGGATGAGCAGTTCTTC	CASSPGEDEQFF
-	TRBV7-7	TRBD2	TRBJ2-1	TGTGCTAGCAGCTTACGGGAGGCCCCCTACAATGAGCAGTTCTTC	CASSLREAPYNEQFF